This TCR beta chain was observed in a study of blood T cell repertoires in COVID-19. Germline V CDR1 and CDR2: LGHDT, YNNKEL (reference sequence). This CDR3 is built from 13 residues. The germline V and J ends were trimmed by 1 base and 7 bases, with 10 bases remaining between them. How the authors handled the data: Researchers report that nucleated cell counts were estimated from reference gene primer amplification. Method: immunoSEQ multiplex PCR; TCRdb's copy keeps in-frame clones and lacks some. From that table come the V and J calls and clone size; the DNA was used to work out D and trimming. The table shows fewer than 250,000 clones, with roughly 80% occurring only once.

This receptor was identified in a man aged 25-45 years with active or convalescent COVID-19. The sequencing input was peripheral blood. This chain uses TRBV3-1 (or the pseudogene TRBV3-2) with TRBJ1-1; D gene unclear. This CDR3 reads CASSQAPGHEAFF. CDR3 nucleotide sequence: TGTGCCAGCAGCCAAGCGCCTGGGCATGAAGCTTTCTTT.